This T cell receptor beta chain stems from a study of tumor and adjacent non-tumor tissue in lung cancer (dated by TCRdb to 2016 to 2018). About the full investigation: The cohort included approximately 13 adenocarcinoma, a couple of squamous cell carcinoma and 1 small cell lung cancer patients. TCRbeta CDR3 sequencing was performed on 30 to 35 paired specimens, with one tumor sample and one normal lung sample collected per patient. Sequencing generated a total of 120 million or so productive TCRbeta reads, averaging roughly 4.4 million reads per sample. Using bulk TCRbeta repertoires from approximately 15 lung cancer patients, the study set lung tumor tissue side by side with matched distant non-tumor lung tissue. The roughly 15 patients were aged about 30 to 76 years, included 10 men and 5 women, and had TNM stage I to III disease.

Here is what the overall study found, with its caveats: A significantly larger cumulative share of the repertoire was made up by the top 100 clones in normal lung than in tumor tissue. Peripheral blood was not sequenced, so blood TCRbeta repertoires in these lung cancer patients were not examined. TCR diversity (inverse Simpson) was significantly higher in tumor than in normal lung tissue (roughly 430 vs 170, P = 0.0075, Mann-Whitney U test). TCR diversity was significantly higher in younger patients, and higher tumor TCR diversity was associated with shorter overall and disease-free survival. Neither the sequencing platform nor unique molecular identifiers are mentioned in the methods. The cohort had only roughly 14 patients, and the authors noted that larger samples and more detailed clinical data are needed.

The library was produced with multiplex PCR. Sequencing relied on an Illumina HiSeq 2500. Following protocols modified from ARM-PCR, the researchers constructed TCRbeta libraries through three rounds of nested PCR with primers (Table S4). Before sequencing, PCR products of 200-500 bp were excised from the gel and purified with the QIAquick gel extraction kit. Per the source publication's procedure: Reads were cleaned with Trimmomatic, merged with FLASH into complete CDR3 sequences, and assigned to V(D)J germline segments with MiTCR. VDJtools was used to compute clonal diversity as the inverse Simpson's index. In-frame sequences lacking a premature stop codon were counted as productive reads. TCRdb cleaned the public reads at Q25 with fastp, built clones with MiXCR and kept in-frame beta chains. CDR3 protein duplicates are merged, each entry listing the most common genes and DNA. In this record, the V and J calls reflect TCRdb's handling and not the investigators' own analysis. A total of 70,000 to 90,000 distinct CDR3 sequences appear in this sample, nearly 70% of them only once. Together, the top ten hold 28% of the sample.

RNA was isolated from bulk unsorted tissue, and RNA quality was assessed with a NanoDrop ND-1000 and an Agilent 2100. Normal lung samples were distant non-tumor tissue taken more than 3 cm from the tumor edge. All donors had newly diagnosed lung cancer, had not received prior chemotherapy, and were admitted for thoracic surgery in China between August and November 2014. Anyone who had undergone radiotherapy or chemotherapy before, or who had another cancer at the same time, was left out of the study. Pieces of surgical tissue measuring 1-2 cm3 were kept in RNAlater solution and held at -80 degrees C until needed. The CDR3 has 17 amino acids, counting the end cysteine and phenylalanine. This entry keeps only the CDR3 DNA: 51 bases, framed from base 1. CDR1 LGHNA and CDR2 YNFKEQ were looked up in the germline V gene. The V end loses 4 bases and the J end loses 8 bases, and a stretch of 26 bases separates them.

A word on this clonotype: No antigen is known for it. One base away there is no much larger clone; base qualities are not given.

The V and J segments used are TRBV4-2 and TRBJ1-2; a weak D assignment points to TRBD1 (6 bases agree). The TCR was taken from a woman between 45 and 65 years old with non-small cell lung cancer. Sequencing used distant non-tumor lung tissue. The CDR3 reads as follows: CASSLDSVQGGYYGYTF. Read as DNA, the sequence is TGTGCCAGCAGCCTAGATTCCGTCCAAGGGGGATATTACGGCTACACCTTC.